This TCR beta chain was recorded in a study of CD8 T cells in Susac syndrome. With random hexamers, reverse transcription was performed on about 0.5 to 1 ug of RNA. From the immunoSEQ multiplex PCR reads, TCRdb called clonotypes with MiXCR, one entry per CDR3 protein. The sample carries some 260,000 distinct CDR3 sequences, 80% to 90% recorded once. CD8+ and CD4+ T cells from blood underwent TCR beta sequencing, which was carried out in a high-throughput format. In the multiple sclerosis control group, patients were treatment-naive and had stable or active relapsing-remitting disease. The sample comprised CD8+ T cells from PBMCs. This receptor was taken from a human donor with multiple sclerosis.

In nucleotides, the CDR3 is TGTGCCAGCAGTCCCTTGGTAGGGCAGAGATCCCTTACGCGGTACTTC. This encodes CASSPLVGQRSLTRYF. The chain uses TRBV27 and TRBJ2-7; unclear D gene. The V and J ends lost 5 bases and 12 bases respectively, with 29 bases between them. Germline V gene sequence: CDR1 MNHEY, CDR2 SMNVEV (reference sequence). CDR3 length: 16 residues.